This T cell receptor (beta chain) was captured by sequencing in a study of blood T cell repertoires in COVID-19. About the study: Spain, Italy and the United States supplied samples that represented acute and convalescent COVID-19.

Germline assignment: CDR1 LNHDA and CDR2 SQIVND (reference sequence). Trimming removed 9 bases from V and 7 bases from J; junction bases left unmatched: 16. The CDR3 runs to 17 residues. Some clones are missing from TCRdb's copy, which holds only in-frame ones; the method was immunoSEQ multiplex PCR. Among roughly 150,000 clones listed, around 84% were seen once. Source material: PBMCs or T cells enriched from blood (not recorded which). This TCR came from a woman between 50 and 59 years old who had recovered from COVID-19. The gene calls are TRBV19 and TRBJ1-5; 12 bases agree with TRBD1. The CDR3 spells CASKTRDRGPSRQPQHF. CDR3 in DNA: TGTGCCAGCAAAACCCGGGACAGGGGGCCGTCAAGACAGCCCCAGCATTTT.